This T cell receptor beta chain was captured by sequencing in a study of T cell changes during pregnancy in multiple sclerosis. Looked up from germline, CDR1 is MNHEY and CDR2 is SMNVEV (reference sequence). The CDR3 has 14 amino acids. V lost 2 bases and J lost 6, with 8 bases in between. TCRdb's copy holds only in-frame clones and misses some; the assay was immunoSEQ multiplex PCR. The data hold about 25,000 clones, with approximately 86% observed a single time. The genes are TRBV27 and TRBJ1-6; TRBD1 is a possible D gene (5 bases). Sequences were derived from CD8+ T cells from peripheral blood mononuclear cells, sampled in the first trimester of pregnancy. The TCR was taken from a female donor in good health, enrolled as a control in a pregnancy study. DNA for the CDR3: TGTGCCAGCAGTTTAATCGGGGGTAATTCACCCCTCCACTTT. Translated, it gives CASSLIGGNSPLHF.